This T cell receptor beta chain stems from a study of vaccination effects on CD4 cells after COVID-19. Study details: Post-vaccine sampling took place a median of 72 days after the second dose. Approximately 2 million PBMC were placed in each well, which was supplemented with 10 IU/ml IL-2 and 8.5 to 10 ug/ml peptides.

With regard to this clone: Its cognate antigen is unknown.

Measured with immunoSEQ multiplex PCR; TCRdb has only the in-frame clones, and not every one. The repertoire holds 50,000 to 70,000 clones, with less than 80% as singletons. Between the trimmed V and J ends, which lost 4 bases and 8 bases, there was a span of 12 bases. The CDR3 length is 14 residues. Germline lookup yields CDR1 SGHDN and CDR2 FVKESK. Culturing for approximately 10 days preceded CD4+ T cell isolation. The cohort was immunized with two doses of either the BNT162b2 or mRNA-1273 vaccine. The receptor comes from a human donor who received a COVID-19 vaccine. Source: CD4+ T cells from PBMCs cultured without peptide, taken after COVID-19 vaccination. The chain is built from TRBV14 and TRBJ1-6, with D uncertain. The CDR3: CASSRYGSHSPLHF. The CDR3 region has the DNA TGTGCCAGCAGCCGCTATGGGAGTCATTCACCCCTCCACTTT.